The 14 T cell receptor beta chains listed next were all sequenced from one sample in a study of T cell responses to AZD1222 COVID-19 vaccine. Repertoires were generated with immunoSEQ multiplex PCR, while TCRdb's copy carries only in-frame clones and drops some. This table has approximately 170,000 clones, under 95% appearing once. Sample: peripheral blood, taken 28 days after the second AZD1222 dose. The receptors derive from an adult who received the AZD1222 COVID-19 vaccine.

V gene TRBV2 combines with J gene TRBJ2-7; tentative D call: TRBD1 (6 bases). V lost 8 bases, J lost 7 bases, and 12 bases lay in between. Germline V CDR1 and CDR2: SNHLY, FYNNEI. The CDR3 is made up of 11 amino acids. The CDR3 sequence: CASQGRVEQYF. CDR3 bases: TGTGCCAGCCAGGGGCGGGTGGAGCAGTACTTC.

The chain joins TRBV30 to TRBJ1-2, with D maybe TRBD1 (5 bases). V lost 3 bases to trimming and J lost 8 bases, with 13 bases between them. The germline CDR1 and CDR2 sequences are GTSNPN and SVGIG (reference sequence). CDR3 length equals 12 residues. Here the CDR3 reads CAWRQGLSGYTF. CDR3 coding DNA: TGTGCCTGGAGGCAGGGCTTGAGCGGCTACACCTTC.

This sequence joins TRBV30 and TRBJ1-2, with 10 bases identical to TRBD1. Trimming took 5 bases from V and 3 from J; bases not matched to a gene: 3. Germline CDR1 reads GTSNPN; CDR2 reads SVGIG (reference sequence). This CDR3 has 13 amino acids. The CDR3 reads CAWETGGHYGYTF. CDR3 bases: TGTGCCTGGGAGACAGGGGGCCACTATGGCTACACCTTC.

This rearrangement joins TRBV11-2 to TRBJ2-3; the D is unclear. V lost 2 bases and J 2 bases, leaving 5 bases between the germline ends. This CDR3 contains 13 residues. The germline V gene encodes CDR1 SGHAT and CDR2 FQNNGV. The CDR3 nucleotides are TGTGCCAGCAGCTTACAGGTCACAGATACGCAGTATTTT. This translates into CASSLQVTDTQYF.

V is TRBV2 and J is TRBJ1-5; D may be TRBD1 (6 bases). The CDR3 length is 14 residues. V was clipped by 1 base and J by 7 bases, with 11 bases between them. CDR1 is SNHLY, CDR2 FYNNEI, per germline. CDR3 sequence reads: CASSEVQGRQPQHF. DNA for the CDR3: TGTGCCAGCAGTGAAGTCCAGGGGAGGCAGCCCCAGCATTTT.

The chain couples TRBV9 to TRBJ2-7, with D uncertain. Germline V CDR1 and CDR2: SGDLS, YYNGEE. The CDR3 spans 15 residues. V was trimmed by 4 bases and J by 2 bases, leaving 16 bases between them. As DNA, the CDR3 is TGTGCCAGCAGCTCCGAGCTGGTCCCCGCCTACGAGCAGTACTTC. The encoded protein is CASSSELVPAYEQYF.

V gene TRBV4-2 combines with J gene TRBJ2-5; perhaps TRBD1 as D (5 bases). The CDR3 has 14 residues. Germline V gene data show CDR1 as LGHNA and CDR2 as YNFKEQ. The ends were cut back, 4 bases at V and 3 bases at J, with 12 bases in the middle. CDR3 DNA sequence: TGTGCCAGCAGCCTTGAGACAGTCGAAGAGACCCAGTACTTC. Translating gives CASSLETVEETQYF.

The CDR3 DNA reads TGCGCCAGCAGTGAGCCTTACAGGGAGCCGAACTATGGCTACACCTTC. Encoded protein: CASSEPYREPNYGYTF. The chain joins TRBV10-2 to TRBJ1-2; maybe TRBD1 (6 bases). V lost 2 bases and J lost 2, with 15 bases in between. Germline CDR1 reads WSHSY; CDR2 reads SAAADI. This CDR3 spans 16 amino acids.

The V and J genes are TRBV12-3 or TRBV12-4 and TRBJ1-5; no clear D gene. V lost 2 bases and J lost 13, with 15 bases in between. The CDR3 length is 13 residues. CDR3 in DNA: TGTGCCAGCAGTTTAAACGTCCTCGAGGGTCAGCATTTT. Encoded protein: CASSLNVLEGQHF.

The V call is TRBV19, the J call TRBJ2-1; 10 bases are a match to TRBD2. V was clipped by 5 bases and J by 0 bases; unmatched bases: 7. In germline, CDR1 is LNHDA, CDR2 SQIVND (reference sequence). The CDR3 has 17 amino acids. As DNA, the CDR3 is TGTGCCAGTAGTCTAGCGGGAGAGGGGTACTCCTACAATGAGCAGTTCTTC. Its translation: CASSLAGEGYSYNEQFF.

The rearrangement uses TRBV7-2 and TRBJ1-2; D possibly corresponds to TRBD1 (6 bases). V shed 5 bases and J shed 4 bases, with 14 bases lying between them. CDR3 length equals 14 residues. CDR1 is SGHTA, CDR2 FQGNSA, per germline. The CDR3 DNA reads TGTGCCAGCAGCCACTACAGGGTTAGCTATGGCTACACCTTC. This codes for CASSHYRVSYGYTF.

This CDR3 reads CASNPHIDPNYGYTF. The CDR3 bases are TGTGCCAGCAACCCTCATATAGATCCTAACTATGGCTACACCTTC. The rearrangement links TRBV7-2 to TRBJ1-2; no reliable D call. Germline values: CDR1 SGHTA, CDR2 FQGNSA. V gave up 7 bases and J gave up 0 bases, with 15 bases separating them. This CDR3 comprises 15 residues. The full variable domain, with the rest looked up from reference TRBV7-2 and TRBJ1-2, is GAGVSQSPSNKVTEKGKDVELRCDPISGHTALYWYRQSLGQGLEFLIYFQGNSAPDKSGLPSDRFSAERTGGSVSTLTIQRTQQEDSAVYLCASNPHIDPNYGYTFGSGTRLTVV.

V is TRBV28 and J is TRBJ1-1; D is possibly TRBD1 (6 bases). The V gene lost 2 bases and the J gene lost 10 bases, with 14 bases spanning the gap. From germline, CDR1 is MDHEN and CDR2 SYDVKM. This CDR3 spans 13 amino acids. DNA of the CDR3: TGTGCCAGCAGTTTAGGACAGTGGTCGGGAGCTTTCTTT. Translating it yields CASSLGQWSGAFF.

Details on this clone: Likely a read error: the CDR3 ends without its conserved phenylalanine or tryptophan. Because the CDR3's place on the DNA is in doubt, the DNA is left out and the CDR3 is given as listed by TCRdb. The V call is TRBV5-3, the J call TRBJ1-2. TRBV5-3 is an open reading frame, and its role is uncertain. The CDR3 comprises 9 residues, both ends counted. CDR3 amino acids: CARSLGPTY.